This T cell receptor beta chain was documented in a study of cytomegalovirus exposure and HLA in healthy donors. The study, taken as a whole, reports: According to an earlier analysis, most TCR beta V segments yielded productive rearrangements about 87% or about 30% of the time. By HLA locus, TCR association rates varied in a later analysis, with DRB1 showing the most and HLA-C the fewest.

To note about this clone: What it recognizes is unknown.

PCR employed 60 Vbeta and 13 Jbeta primers. Measured with immunoSEQ multiplex PCR; TCRdb has only the in-frame clones, and not every one. The table lists 100,000 to 150,000 clones, around 73% of them singletons, with 11% in the top ten. This TCR was sampled from a man aged 25 to 40 in good health and CMV-seropositive. Source material: PBMCs.

CDR3 bases: TGTGCCAGCAGTCCCGGACAGGGGGGGGCTGAAGCTTTCTTT. Translation: CASSPGQGGAEAFF. This sequence joins TRBV5-6 and TRBJ1-1; 10 bases map to TRBD1. Trimming at V came to 5 bases and at J to 6 bases, leaving 7 bases not matched to a gene. The CDR3 sequence is 14 residues long. Germline-derived CDR1 and CDR2 are SGHDT and YYEEEE.